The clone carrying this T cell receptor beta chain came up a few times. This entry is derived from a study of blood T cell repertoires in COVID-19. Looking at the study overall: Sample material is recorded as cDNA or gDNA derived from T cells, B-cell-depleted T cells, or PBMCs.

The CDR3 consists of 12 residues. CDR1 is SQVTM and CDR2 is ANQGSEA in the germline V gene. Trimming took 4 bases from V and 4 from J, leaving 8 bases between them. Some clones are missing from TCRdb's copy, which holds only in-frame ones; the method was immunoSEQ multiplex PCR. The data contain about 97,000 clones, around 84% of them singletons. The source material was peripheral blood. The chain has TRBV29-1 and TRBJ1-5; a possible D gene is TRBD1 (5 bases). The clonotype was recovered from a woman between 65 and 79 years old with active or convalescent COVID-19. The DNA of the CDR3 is TGCAGCGTTGCTTCAGGGAATCAGCCCCAGCATTTT. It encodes CSVASGNQPQHF.